The 10 T cell receptor beta chains below come from one sample, sequenced in a study of blood T cell repertoires in COVID-19 (dated by TCRdb to 2018 to 2021). The library was produced with the immunoSEQ multiplex PCR assay. This is the immuneACCESS table as TCRdb keeps it, with only in-frame sequences that have V and J called. A part of the clones is gone; compared with another copy, unresolved V genes explain less than half, and the rest is unexplained. The sample profile shows some 180,000 clones; 65% to 90% of them were found once. The ten biggest clones cover roughly 13% of the sample. The source material was peripheral blood. Receptors were obtained from a human donor in a cohort sampled during active COVID-19.

This clone came up once. The CDR3 DNA reads as TGTGCCTGGAGTCCCCCCCCCGCCCGAGGCACGCAGTATTTT. This sequence encodes CAWSPPPARGTQYF. The chain joins TRBV30 to TRBJ2-3; D is undetermined. V gave up 2 bases and J gave up 9 bases, with 18 bases separating them. Germline V gives CDR1 GTSNPN, CDR2 SVGIG (reference sequence). The CDR3 covers 14 residues.

This clone appeared once. J is TRBJ1-2 and V is TRBV19; D not resolved. Germline V gene data show CDR1 as LNHDA and CDR2 as SQIVND (reference sequence). This CDR3 has 13 amino acids. Trimming removed 3 bases at V and 4 bases at J, with 9 bases between. CDR3 sequence (DNA): TGTGCCAGTAGTATCGCGGCGATCTATGGCTACACCTTC. Residues: CASSIAAIYGYTF.

This chain connects TRBV5-1 to TRBJ1-4; 7 bases are shared with TRBD1. V was pared by 3 bases and J by 0 bases, with 11 bases of the junction left unmatched. CDR3 size: 18 residues. Germline-derived CDR1 and CDR2 are SGHRS and YFSETQ. CDR3 protein: CASSSGPGQLATNEKLFF. The CDR3 DNA follows: TGCGCCAGCAGCTCGGGGCCGGGACAGCTCGCAACTAATGAAAAACTGTTTTTT.

This chain links TRBV25-1 with TRBJ2-5, with TRBD2 matching over 7 bases. The germline V gene encodes CDR1 MGHDK and CDR2 SYGVNS. V dropped 5 bases and J dropped 5; count of bases not matched to a gene: 11. The CDR3 loop spans 15 amino acids. The CDR3 is CASSRSSGVAETQYF. CDR3 bases: TGTGCCAGCAGTCGGTCTAGCGGAGTGGCGGAGACCCAGTACTTC.

The chain combines TRBV16 with TRBJ2-7, with D hard to call. V was pared by 4 bases and J by 3 bases, with 13 bases between. Per the germline V gene, CDR1 is KGHSY and CDR2 is FQNENV. This CDR3 contains 14 residues. The CDR3 DNA reads as TGTGCCAGCAGCCGGGCCCTATCCTTCTACGAGCAGTACTTC. Protein product: CASSRALSFYEQYF.

This rearrangement joins TRBV5-1 to TRBJ2-4, with a weak D call TRBD1 (6 bases). Germline CDR1 and CDR2: SGHRS and YFSETQ. The CDR3 has 16 residues. V lost 4 bases and J 6 bases, leaving 20 bases between the germline ends. This chain's CDR3 is CASSKEQGATGNIQYF. The CDR3, as DNA: TGCGCCAGCAGCAAGGAACAGGGAGCGACGGGAAACATTCAGTACTTC.

Comments on this clone: The junction shows a germline mismatch at one end, possibly a read error. The V call is TRBV7-7, the J call TRBJ2-2; TRBD2 matches 14 bases. CDR1 is SSHAT, CDR2 FNYEAQ, per germline (reference sequence). This CDR3 spans 17 amino acids. The CDR3 region has the DNA TGTGCTAGCAGATTGGGACTAGCGGGAGCCGCGGCCGGGGAGCTGTTTTTT. Residues: CASRLGLAGAAAGELFF.

This clone occurred a few times. V is TRBV5-6 and J is TRBJ2-7; 7 bases match TRBD1. Germline assignment: CDR1 SGHDT and CDR2 YYEEEE. The V gene end was trimmed by 6 bases and the J gene end by 6 bases; junction bases not matched to a gene: 9. This CDR3 has 13 residues. The CDR3 bases are TGTGCCAGCACTAGACAGGGATCGAGCGAGCAGTACTTC. Translated, it gives CASTRQGSSEQYF.

The V gene is TRBV28, the J gene TRBJ1-1; D may be TRBD1 (5 bases). Trimming took off 8 bases at V and 9 bases at J, with 16 bases between the two ends. CDR3 length: 12 residues. Germline CDR1 MDHEN, CDR2 SYDVKM. CDR3 coding DNA: TGTGCCAGCTATGGCACCGGACATCAAGCTTTCTTT. It translates to CASYGTGHQAFF.

The chain employs TRBV6-5 and TRBJ2-7, with TRBD2 identical over 7 bases. The CDR3 totals 14 residues. Unmatched junction bases numbered 17, after V lost 6 bases and J lost 12 bases. Looked up from germline, CDR1 is MNHEY and CDR2 is SVGAGI. The CDR3 nucleotides read TGTGCCAGCAGCCTCAGCGGCGGGGGTCAGGGTGTGTACTTC. This codes for CASSLSGGGQGVYF.